This TCR beta chain originates from a study of blood T cell repertoires in COVID-19. Whole-study context: Samples taken during acute and convalescent COVID-19 were collected in the United States, Italy and Spain. PBMCs, B-cell-depleted T cells, or T cells provided the cDNA or gDNA that made up the material.

Germline CDR1 and CDR2: SGHVS and FQNEAQ. The CDR3 has 15 residues. The germline V and J ends were trimmed by 5 bases and 1 base, with 14 bases remaining between them. Method: immunoSEQ multiplex PCR; TCRdb's copy keeps in-frame clones and lacks some. The table has 80,000 to 90,000 clones, around 88% seen once. The sequence came from a man aged 55 to 69 with acute or convalescent COVID-19. V usage is TRBV7-8 and J usage is TRBJ2-5, with D possibly TRBD1 on 5 matching bases. Sequencing input: peripheral blood. CDR3 sequence (DNA): TGTGCCAGCAGCCGAGACAGCAGTTCCCAAGAGACCCAGTACTTC. Translation gives CASSRDSSSQETQYF.